Only one count was recorded for the clone carrying this T cell receptor (beta chain). What it binds is unknown. The source of the sample is a study of vaccination effects on CD4 cells after COVID-19. Germline V lookup: CDR1 SGDLS, CDR2 YYNGEE. V lost 3 bases and J lost 2, with 14 bases in between. The CDR3 is made up of 15 amino acids. Ahead of sequencing, the ViraFEST assay grew antigen-specific CD4+ T cells using viral peptide pools. Cultured cells yielded isolated CD4+ T cells after 10 days. Among the vaccine recipients, none had a prior SARS-CoV-2 infection, and nucleocapsid antibodies were negative. Sequencing was performed with immunoSEQ multiplex PCR; in TCRdb, only in-frame clones are kept and a portion is missing. The table has tens of thousands of clones, over 70% seen once.

The source material was CD4+ T cells from PBMCs cultured with SARS-CoV-2 spike peptides, sampled before COVID-19 vaccination. The source of this sequence is a human donor who received a COVID-19 vaccine. The chain combines TRBV9 with TRBJ2-5, with a tentative D call TRBD1 (6 bases). The CDR3, as DNA: TGTGCCAGCAGCGCGCGATCAGGGGCACAAGAGACCCAGTACTTC. Its translation: CASSARSGAQETQYF. The entire variable domain, with the rest obtained from reference TRBV9 and TRBJ2-5, is as follows: DSGVTQTPKHLITATGQRVTLRCSPRSGDLSVYWYQQSLDQGLQFLIQYYNGEERAKGNILERFSAQQFPDLHSELNLSSLELGDSALYFCASSARSGAQETQYFGPGTRLLVL.